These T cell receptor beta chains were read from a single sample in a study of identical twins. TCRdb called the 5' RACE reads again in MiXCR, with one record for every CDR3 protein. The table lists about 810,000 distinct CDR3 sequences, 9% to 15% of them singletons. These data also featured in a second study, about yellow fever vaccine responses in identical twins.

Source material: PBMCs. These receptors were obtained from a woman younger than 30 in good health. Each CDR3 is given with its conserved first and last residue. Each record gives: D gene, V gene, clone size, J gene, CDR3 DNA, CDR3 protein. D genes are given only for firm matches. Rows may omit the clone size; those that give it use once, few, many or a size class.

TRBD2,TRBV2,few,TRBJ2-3,TGTGCCAGCAGTGAAACGGGGACTAGTCCAGATACGCAGTATTTT,CASSETGTSPDTQYF
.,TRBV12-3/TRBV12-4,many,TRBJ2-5,TGTGCCAGCAGTTTGGGCAGGAACCAAGAGACCCAGTACTTC,CASSLGRNQETQYF
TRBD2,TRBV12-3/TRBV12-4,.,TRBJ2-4,TGTGCCAGCACGCCGAGGAGCGGGGGGGGGTACATTCAGTACTTC,CASTPRSGGGYIQYF
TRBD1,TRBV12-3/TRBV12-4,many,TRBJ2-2,TGTGCCAGCAGTTTAGCGGACAGGGGGCTCACCGGGGAGCTGTTTTTT,CASSLADRGLTGELFF
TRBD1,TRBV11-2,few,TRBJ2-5,TGTGCCAGCAGCTCTTGGGACAGGGGAAAGACCCAGTACTTC,CASSSWDRGKTQYF
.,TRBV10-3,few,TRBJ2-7,TGTGCCATCAGCCCCAGGGGATCCTACGAGCAGTACTTC,CAISPRGSYEQYF
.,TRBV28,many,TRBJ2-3,TGTGCCAGCAGTTTTATTGAGGATTACACAGATACGCAGTATTTT,CASSFIEDYTDTQYF
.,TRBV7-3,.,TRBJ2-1,TGTGCCAGCAGCTTAGTGAAGGGCAGGTTGGGTGAGCAGTTCTTC,CASSLVKGRLGEQFF
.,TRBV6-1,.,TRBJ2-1,TGTGCCAGCAGTCGACAGCTCTCCTACAATGAGCAGTTCTTC,CASSRQLSYNEQFF
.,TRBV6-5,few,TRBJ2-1,TGTGCCAGCAGCCCCGTAAACAATGAGCAGTTCTTC,CASSPVNNEQFF
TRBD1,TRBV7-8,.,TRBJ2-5,TGTGCCAGCAGCTTAGTTGCAGGGGGCGTCACAGAGACCCAGTACTTC,CASSLVAGGVTETQYF
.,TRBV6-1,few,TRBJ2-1,TGTGCCATCCCGGGACTCCGCTACAATGAGCAGTTCTTC,CAIPGLRYNEQFF
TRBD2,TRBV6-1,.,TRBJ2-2,TGTGCCAGCGGGGGACTAGCGGGAGCGAACACCGGGGAGCTGTTTTTT,CASGGLAGANTGELFF
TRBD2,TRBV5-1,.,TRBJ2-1,TGCGCCAGCAACTCAAGGTCGGCGGGAGACAATGAGCAGTTCTTC,CASNSRSAGDNEQFF
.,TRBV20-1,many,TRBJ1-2,TGCAGTGCTAAGATAGATGATCCGGGGGCGCGCGGCTACACCTTC,CSAKIDDPGARGYTF
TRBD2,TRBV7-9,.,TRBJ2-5,TGTGCCAGCAGCTTGCCTAGCGGGAAAGAGACCCAGTACTTC,CASSLPSGKETQYF
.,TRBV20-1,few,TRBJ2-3,TGCAGTGCTAGAGAGGTTGAGCGGAACACAGATACGCAGTATTTT,CSAREVERNTDTQYF
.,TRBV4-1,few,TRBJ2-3,TGCGCCAGCAGCCAAGTCCCCCCCGGGGGATTCACAGATACGCAGTATTTT,CASSQVPPGGFTDTQYF
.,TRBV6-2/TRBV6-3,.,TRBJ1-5,TGTGCCAGCAGCAGGTTCAATCAGCCCCAGCATTTT,CASSRFNQPQHF
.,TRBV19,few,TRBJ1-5,TGTGCCAGAGCAGAAAAGGGTGGCGGGCAGCCCCAGCATTTT,CARAEKGGGQPQHF
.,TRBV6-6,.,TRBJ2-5,TGTGCCAGCAGTTACCAGTCGTTAGAGACCCAGTACTTC,CASSYQSLETQYF
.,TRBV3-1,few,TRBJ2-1,TGTGCCAGCAGCCAAGCCCGGGGCCTAGTTAATGAGCAGTTCTTC,CASSQARGLVNEQFF
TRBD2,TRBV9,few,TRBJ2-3,TGTGCCAGCAGCGCAGCGGGAGCCATCACAGATACGCAGTATTTT,CASSAAGAITDTQYF
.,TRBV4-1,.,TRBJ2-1,TGCGCCAGCAGCCAAGGGAGGGAGCTTGAGCAGTTCTTC,CASSQGRELEQFF
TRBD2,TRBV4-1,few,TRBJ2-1,TGCGCCAGCAGCCAAGAAACGGCGGGAGTGTCCATCAATGAGCAGTTCTTC,CASSQETAGVSINEQFF
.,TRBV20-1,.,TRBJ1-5,TGCAGTGCTGGGAGGGATAGCAATCAGCCCCAGCATTTT,CSAGRDSNQPQHF
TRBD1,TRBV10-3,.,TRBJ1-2,TGTGCCATCAGTGAGGATTTACGGCAGGGGGCGAGGGGCTACACCTTC,CAISEDLRQGARGYTF
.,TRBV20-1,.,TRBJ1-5,TGCATCAAACAGCCCCAGCATTTT,CIKQPQHF
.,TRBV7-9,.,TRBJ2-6,TGTGCCAGCGGCCAAAGAGGCTCTGGGGCCAACGTCCTGACTTTC,CASGQRGSGANVLTF
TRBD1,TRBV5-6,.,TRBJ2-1,TGTGCCAGCAGCTTGAGAAGACAGGGATACAATGAGCAGTTCTTC,CASSLRRQGYNEQFF